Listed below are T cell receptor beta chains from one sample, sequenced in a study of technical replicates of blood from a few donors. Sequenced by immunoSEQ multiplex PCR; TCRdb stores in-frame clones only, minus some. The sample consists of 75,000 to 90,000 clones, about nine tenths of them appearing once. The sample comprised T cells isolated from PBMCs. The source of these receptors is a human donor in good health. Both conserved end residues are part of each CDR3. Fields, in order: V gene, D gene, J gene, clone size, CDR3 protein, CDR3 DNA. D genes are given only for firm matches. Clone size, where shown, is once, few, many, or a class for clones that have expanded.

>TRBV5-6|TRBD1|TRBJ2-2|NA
CASSTGTGATGELFF
TGTGCCAGCAGTACCGGGACAGGGGCCACCGGGGAGCTGTTTTTT
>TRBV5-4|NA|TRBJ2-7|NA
CASSSWDQGTYEQYF
TGTGCCAGCAGCTCCTGGGATCAGGGGACCTACGAGCAGTACTTC
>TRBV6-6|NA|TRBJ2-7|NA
CASSDRPQVEQYF
TGTGCCAGCAGCGACAGGCCGCAAGTGGAGCAGTACTTC
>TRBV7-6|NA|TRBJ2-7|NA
CASSLRKGDEQYF
TGTGCCAGCAGCCTCCGTAAAGGGGACGAGCAGTACTTC
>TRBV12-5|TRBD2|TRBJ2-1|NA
CASGLVAGPSYNEQFF
TGTGCTAGTGGTTTGGTAGCGGGACCGTCCTACAATGAGCAGTTCTTC
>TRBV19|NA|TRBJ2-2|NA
CASSITGPGELFF
TGTGCCAGTAGTATAACAGGGCCCGGGGAGCTGTTTTTT
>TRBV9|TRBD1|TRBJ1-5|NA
CASSGGQGSNQPQHF
TGTGCCAGCAGCGGGGGACAGGGCAGCAATCAGCCCCAGCATTTT
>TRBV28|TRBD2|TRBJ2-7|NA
CASSLARLREGEQYF
TGTGCCAGCAGTTTAGCAAGACTCCGGGAGGGCGAGCAGTACTTC
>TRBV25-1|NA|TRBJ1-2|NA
CASSEFYSYYGYTF
TGTGCCAGCAGTGAATTCTACAGTTACTATGGCTACACCTTC
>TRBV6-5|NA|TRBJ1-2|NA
CASSQGTPGGYGYTF
TGTGCCAGCTCTCAGGGGACACCAGGAGGCTATGGCTACACCTTC
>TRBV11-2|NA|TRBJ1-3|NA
CASSFDIFSGNTIYF
TGTGCCAGCAGCTTCGACATTTTTTCTGGAAACACCATATATTTT
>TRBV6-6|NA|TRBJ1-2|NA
CASSYSDINYGYTF
TGTGCCAGCAGTTACTCGGACATAAACTATGGCTACACCTTC
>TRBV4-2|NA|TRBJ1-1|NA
CASSQELRENTEAFF
TGTGCCAGCAGCCAAGAACTCCGGGAGAACACTGAAGCTTTCTTT
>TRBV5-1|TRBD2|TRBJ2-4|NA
CASSGGTSGAIQYF
TGCGCCAGCAGCGGGGGGACTAGCGGGGCCATTCAGTACTTC
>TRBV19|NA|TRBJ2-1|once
CASSMQRTQEQFF
TGTGCCAGTAGTATGCAGCGGACCCAGGAGCAGTTCTTC
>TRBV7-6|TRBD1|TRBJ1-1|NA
CASSLDRGRNTEAFF
TGTGCCAGCAGCCTTGACAGGGGGCGAAACACTGAAGCTTTCTTT
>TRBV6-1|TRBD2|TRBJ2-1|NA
CASTRGLGVFNEQFF
TGTGCCAGCACACGGGGACTAGGCGTCTTCAATGAGCAGTTCTTC
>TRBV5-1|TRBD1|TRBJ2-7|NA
CASSLEWTGFRDEQYF
TGCGCCAGCAGCTTGGAATGGACAGGGTTTCGTGACGAGCAGTACTTC
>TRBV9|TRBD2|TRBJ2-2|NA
CASSVSGGTGELFF
TGTGCCAGCAGCGTAAGCGGGGGGACCGGGGAGCTGTTTTTT
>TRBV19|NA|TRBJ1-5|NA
CASSYSPTAYLQPQHF
TGTGCCAGTAGTTATTCTCCGACAGCCTATTTACAGCCCCAGCATTTT
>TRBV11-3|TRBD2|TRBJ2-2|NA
CASSLGFLGTSDTGELFF
TGTGCCAGCAGCTTGGGTTTTTTGGGGACTAGTGACACCGGGGAGCTGTTTTTT
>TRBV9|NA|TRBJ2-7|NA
CASSVQGGEQYF
TGTGCCAGCAGCGTACAGGGAGGTGAGCAGTACTTC
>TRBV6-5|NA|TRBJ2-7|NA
CASSYIGTQTYEQYF
TGTGCCAGCAGTTACATCGGGACTCAGACCTACGAGCAGTACTTC
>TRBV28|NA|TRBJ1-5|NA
CASSFPDSLTSNQPQHF
TGTGCCAGCAGTTTCCCGGACAGTCTCACCAGCAATCAGCCCCAGCATTTT
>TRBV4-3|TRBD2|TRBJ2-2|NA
CASSQEYLAGTGELFF
TGCGCCAGCAGCCAAGAGTACCTAGCGGGAACCGGGGAGCTGTTTTTT
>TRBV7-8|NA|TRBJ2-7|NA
CASSLVTVYYEQYF
TGTGCCAGCAGCTTAGTGACAGTTTACTACGAGCAGTACTTC
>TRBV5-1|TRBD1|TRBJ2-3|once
CASSPTGAATDTQYF
TGCGCCAGCAGCCCGACAGGGGCAGCGACAGATACGCAGTATTTT
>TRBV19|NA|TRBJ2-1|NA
CASIHYGGNEQFF
TGTGCCAGTATACACTATGGCGGCAATGAGCAGTTCTTC
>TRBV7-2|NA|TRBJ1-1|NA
CASSFSGGETEAFF
TGTGCCAGCAGCTTCTCCGGGGGTGAGACTGAAGCTTTCTTT
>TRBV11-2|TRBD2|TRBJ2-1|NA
CASSLELAGVEEQFF
TGTGCCAGCAGCTTAGAACTAGCGGGAGTCGAGGAGCAGTTCTTC
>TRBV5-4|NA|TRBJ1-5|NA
CASSWRPWDSEEEKQPQHF
TGTGCCAGCAGCTGGAGGCCGTGGGATTCCGAAGAGGAAAAACAGCCCCAGCATTTT
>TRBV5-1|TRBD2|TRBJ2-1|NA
CASSPGGVEQFF
TGCGCCAGCAGCCCGGGGGGGGTTGAGCAGTTCTTC
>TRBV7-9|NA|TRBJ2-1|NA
CASSFGNYNEQFF
TGTGCCAGCAGCTTCGGGAATTACAATGAGCAGTTCTTC
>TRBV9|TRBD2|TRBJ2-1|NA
CASATSGSYNEQFF
TGTGCCAGCGCCACTAGCGGCTCCTACAATGAGCAGTTCTTC